The 13 T cell receptor beta chains listed next were all sequenced from one sample in a study of blood T cell repertoires in COVID-19. Clones were sequenced by immunoSEQ multiplex PCR, and TCRdb holds only the in-frame ones, with some missing. The repertoire has fewer than 250,000 clones, more than 75% of them found once; the top ten carry roughly 10%. Material: peripheral blood. The receptors come from a man aged 50 to 60 with COVID-19, enrolled during active disease.

V and J are TRBV18 and TRBJ1-1, with TRBD1 identical over 9 bases. Germline trimming cut 0 bases from V and 4 bases from J; bases unmatched to any gene: 3. The length of the CDR3 is 15 residues. CDR1 and CDR2 from the germline V gene are KGHSH and LQKENI. CDR3 in DNA: TGTGCCAGCTCACCACCGGCGACAGGGGGCACTGAAGCTTTCTTT. This gives the protein CASSPPATGGTEAFF.

The gene calls are TRBV5-5 and TRBJ1-1, with 8 bases matching TRBD1. The V gene's germline CDR1 is SGHKS and CDR2 YYEKEE (reference sequence). V trimming: 2 bases; J trimming: 5 bases; junction bases outside the gene matches: 8. The CDR3 extends over 15 amino acids. Here the CDR3 DNA reads TGTGCCAGCAGCTTCGGACCGGGACAGGAGACTGAAGCTTTCTTT. Translation: CASSFGPGQETEAFF. Using reference TRBV5-5 and TRBJ1-1 for the parts outside the CDR3, the full variable domain is DAGVTQSPTHLIKTRGQQVTLRCSPISGHKSVSWYQQVLGQGPQFIFQYYEKEERGRGNFPDRFSARQFPNYSSELNVNALLLGDSALYLCASSFGPGQETEAFFGQGTRLTVV.

The chain carries TRBV6-2 or TRBV6-3 and TRBJ1-1; weak D call: TRBD1 (6 bases). The CDR3 runs to 14 residues. Germline V CDR1 and CDR2: MNHEY, SVGEGT. The V gene lost 5 bases and the J gene lost 0 bases, with 10 bases spanning the gap. The CDR3 protein is CASSRGQLNTEAFF. CDR3 DNA sequence: TGTGCCAGCAGTCGCGGACAGCTGAACACTGAAGCTTTCTTT.

CDR3 bases: TGTGCCAGCAGTAGAGCCATTAGCACAGATACGCAGTATTTT. Its translation: CASSRAISTDTQYF. V gene TRBV2 combines with J gene TRBJ2-3; D remains unclear. CDR3 size: 14 residues. V lost 5 bases and J 0 bases, leaving 9 bases between the germline ends. Germline V CDR1 and CDR2: SNHLY, FYNNEI. Full variable domain (missing parts from reference TRBV2 and TRBJ2-3): EPEVTQTPSHQVTQMGQEVILRCVPISNHLYFYWYRQILGQKVEFLVSFYNNEISEKSEIFDDQFSVERPDGSNFTLKIRSTKLEDSAMYFCASSRAISTDTQYFGPGTRLTVL.

The V call is TRBV11-2, the J call TRBJ1-4, with D perhaps matching TRBD1 (6 bases). This CDR3 has 16 residues. V dropped 6 bases and J dropped 8 bases, with 22 bases sitting between them. The germline V gene has CDR1 SGHAT and CDR2 FQNNGV. The CDR3 region has the DNA TGTGCCAGCAGTAAACAGGGTGGGGGCGTCCAGGAAAAACTGTTTTTT. Residues: CASSKQGGGVQEKLFF.

Only a few counts were recorded for this clone. This chain connects TRBV11-2 to TRBJ2-7; perhaps TRBD1 as D (6 bases). Germline V gene lookup returns CDR1 SGHAT and CDR2 FQNNGV. This CDR3 has 14 amino acids. Trimming took 5 bases from V and 5 from J, leaving 16 bases between them. The DNA of the CDR3 is TGTGCCAGCAGCCGAATCCGGGACACAAACGAGCAGTACTTC. It codes for CASSRIRDTNEQYF.

V and J are TRBV4-1 and TRBJ1-6; D is possibly TRBD1 (5 bases). Germline-derived CDR1 and CDR2 are MGHRA and YSYEKL. V lost 5 bases and J 5 bases, leaving 10 bases between the germline ends. There are 14 residues in the CDR3. DNA for the CDR3: TGCGCCAGCAGCAGACCGGGGGATAATTCACCCCTCCACTTT. Translated, it gives CASSRPGDNSPLHF.

The chain combines TRBV3-1 (or the pseudogene TRBV3-2) with TRBJ2-7, with 13 bases fitting TRBD2. V gave up 4 bases and J gave up 7 bases; unmatched junction bases: 7. The CDR3 has 15 residues. Germline CDR1 is LGHDT and CDR2 is YNNKEL (reference sequence). CDR3 sequence reads: CASSPGTSGKGEQYF. CDR3 sequence (DNA): TGTGCCAGCAGCCCAGGGACTAGCGGGAAGGGGGAGCAGTACTTC.

The chain employs TRBV25-1 and TRBJ1-1, with TRBD1 identical over 9 bases. CDR1 is MGHDK and CDR2 is SYGVNS in the germline V gene. This CDR3 region has 13 residues. The trim removed 8 bases at V and 5 bases at J, leaving 6 bases unmatched. The CDR3 is CASGGQGGTEAFF. The CDR3 DNA sequence: TGTGCCAGCGGGGGACAGGGAGGGACTGAAGCTTTCTTT.

This chain uses TRBV5-1 with TRBJ1-3; tentative D call: TRBD1 (6 bases). Trimming removed 3 bases at V and 0 bases at J, with 13 bases between. The CDR3 loop spans 16 amino acids. Germline V gives CDR1 SGHRS, CDR2 YFSETQ. CDR3 amino acids: CASSSGTQDSGNTIYF. CDR3 bases: TGCGCCAGCAGCTCCGGGACACAAGACTCTGGAAACACCATATATTTT.

This clone appeared a single time. V usage is TRBV6-1 and J usage is TRBJ2-7, with D possibly TRBD1 on 5 matching bases. The CDR3 runs to 17 residues. Trimming stripped 1 base from V and 3 bases from J, with 19 bases between. The germline V gene encodes CDR1 MNHNS and CDR2 SASEGT. The CDR3: CASSEGWGHHQHYEQYF. The DNA for the CDR3 is TGTGCCAGCAGTGAAGGATGGGGCCACCACCAGCACTACGAGCAGTACTTC.

The rearrangement links TRBV5-5 to TRBJ1-5, with D perhaps matching TRBD1 (5 bases). Germline CDR1 is SGHKS and CDR2 is YYEKEE (reference sequence). Trimming pared 2 bases from V and 7 bases from J, leaving 10 bases between. The CDR3 contains 13 residues. The CDR3: CASSFTGEQPQHF. CDR3 nucleotide sequence: TGTGCCAGCAGCTTTACAGGAGAACAGCCCCAGCATTTT.

This chain uses TRBV3-1 (or the pseudogene TRBV3-2) with TRBJ2-4, with a tentative D call TRBD2 (6 bases). The CDR3 loop spans 14 amino acids. Trimming took off 1 base at V and 7 bases at J, with 11 bases between the two ends. Germline CDR1 LGHDT, CDR2 YNNKEL (reference sequence). The CDR3 here is CASSQGTGGNIQYF. The CDR3, as DNA: TGTGCCAGCAGCCAAGGGACTGGGGGGAACATTCAGTACTTC.